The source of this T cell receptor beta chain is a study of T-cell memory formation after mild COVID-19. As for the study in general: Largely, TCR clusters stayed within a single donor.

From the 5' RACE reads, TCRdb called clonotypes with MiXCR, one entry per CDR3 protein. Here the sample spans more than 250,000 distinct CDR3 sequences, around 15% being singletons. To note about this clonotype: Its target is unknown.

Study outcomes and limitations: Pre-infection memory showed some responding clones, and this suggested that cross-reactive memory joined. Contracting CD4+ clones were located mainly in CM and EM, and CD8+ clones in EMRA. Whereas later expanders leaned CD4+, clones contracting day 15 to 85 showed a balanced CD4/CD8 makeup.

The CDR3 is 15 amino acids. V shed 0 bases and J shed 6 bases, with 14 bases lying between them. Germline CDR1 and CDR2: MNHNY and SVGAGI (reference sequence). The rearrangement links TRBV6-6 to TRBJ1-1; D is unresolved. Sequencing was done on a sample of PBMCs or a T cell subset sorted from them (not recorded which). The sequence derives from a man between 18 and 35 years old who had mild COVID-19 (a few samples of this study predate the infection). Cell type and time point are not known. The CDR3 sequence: CASSYSSSGNAEAFF. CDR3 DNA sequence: TGTGCCAGCAGTTACTCGAGTAGTGGAAACGCTGAAGCTTTCTTT.